These 3 T cell receptor beta chains were all obtained from the same sample, sequenced in a study of blood T cell repertoires in COVID-19. Measured with immunoSEQ multiplex PCR; TCRdb has only the in-frame clones, and not every one. The sample has 200,000 or so clones, approximately 86% seen once. Sequencing input: PBMCs or T cells enriched from blood (not recorded which). These receptors were obtained from a middle-aged woman with acute COVID-19.

The rearrangement uses TRBV27 and TRBJ2-2; D possibly corresponds to TRBD1 (6 bases). The CDR3 covers 14 residues. The germline V gene has CDR1 MNHEY and CDR2 SMNVEV (reference sequence). V lost 6 bases to trimming and J lost 1 base, with 9 bases between them. CDR3 region: CASRGQMNTGELFF. The DNA of the CDR3 is TGTGCCAGCAGGGGACAAATGAACACCGGGGAGCTGTTTTTT.

The chain links TRBV11-2 to TRBJ2-3; D is uncertain. CDR1 SGHAT and CDR2 FQNNGV come from the germline V gene. This CDR3 is built from 13 residues. Between the trimmed V and J ends, which lost 0 bases and 5 bases, there was a span of 6 bases. CDR3 DNA: TGTGCCAGCAGCTTAGATCAGCGAGATACGCAGTATTTT. Protein: CASSLDQRDTQYF.

The gene calls are TRBV2 and TRBJ2-5; 13 bases align to TRBD2. Germline V gives CDR1 SNHLY, CDR2 FYNNEI. V trimming: 5 bases; J trimming: 5 bases; junction bases outside the gene matches: 11. There are 17 residues in the CDR3. CDR3 loop: CASSSGLILAGGETQYF. Here the CDR3 DNA reads TGTGCCAGCAGTTCCGGACTCATACTAGCGGGGGGGGAGACCCAGTACTTC.